The T cell receptor beta chain described here comes from a study of control samples from healthy donors and cancer patients. Per germline, CDR1 MNHNS and CDR2 SASEGT. V was pared by 4 bases and J by 4 bases, with 19 bases between. The CDR3 has 16 residues. The repertoire was sequenced with immunoSEQ multiplex PCR; TCRdb's copy has only in-frame clones and lacks some. In the table there are about 110,000 clones, around four fifths of which are singletons. The chain recombines TRBV6-1 with TRBJ1-2; D unclear. Input material: blood. The source is a man between 18 and 35 years old in good health. The CDR3 nucleotides are TGTGCCAGCAGTGGGCTCAGGTTTCCCTTTACCTATGGCTACACCTTC. Translating it yields CASSGLRFPFTYGYTF.